Listed below are T cell receptor beta chains from one sample, sequenced in a study of cytomegalovirus exposure and HLA in healthy donors. Produced via immunoSEQ multiplex PCR; TCRdb's table is partial and in-frame only. The sample lists about 190,000 clones, approximately 70% occurring once. Sequences were obtained from PBMCs. All receptors come from a woman aged 25 to 45 in good health and CMV-seropositive. Each CDR3 is given with its conserved first and last residue. D genes are given only for firm matches. A row's size may be missing; if present it is once, few, many or a size class.

cdr3_aa	cdr3_nt	v_call	clone_size	d_call	j_call
CASSEVSQVAGGELFF	TGTGCCAGCAGTGAAGTTTCCCAAGTCGCCGGCGGGGAGCTGTTTTTT	TRBV6-1	.	.	TRBJ2-2
CASSTLAEEQFF	TGTGCCAGCAGTACCCTAGCGGAGGAGCAGTTCTTC	TRBV28	.	TRBD2	TRBJ2-1
CASTYGVTDTEAFF	TGTGCCAGCACCTACGGGGTGACGGACACTGAAGCTTTCTTT	TRBV5-6	.	.	TRBJ1-1
CASSFEGTGLNEQFF	TGTGCCAGCAGCTTTGAGGGGACAGGGCTGAATGAGCAGTTCTTC	TRBV5-6	.	TRBD1	TRBJ2-1
CASSVAQGATEAFF	TGTGCCAGCAGCGTAGCCCAGGGGGCTACTGAAGCTTTCTTT	TRBV9	.	TRBD1	TRBJ1-1
CASSLGQGNYGYTF	TGTGCCAGCAGCTTAGGACAGGGGAACTATGGCTACACCTTC	TRBV5-6	once	TRBD1	TRBJ1-2
CASSQTSGRLYEQYF	TGTGCCAGTAGTCAGACTAGCGGGAGACTCTACGAGCAGTACTTC	TRBV19	.	TRBD2	TRBJ2-7
CASSLEGTGREDTQYF	TGTGCCAGCAGCTTAGAGGGGACAGGGAGAGAAGATACGCAGTATTTT	TRBV11-1	.	TRBD1	TRBJ2-3
CASSLTGASNEQYF	TGTGCCAGCAGCTTGACAGGGGCCTCAAACGAGCAGTACTTC	TRBV5-4	once	TRBD1	TRBJ2-7
CASSPARAAYGYTF	TGTGCCAGCAGTCCCGCCAGGGCCGCCTATGGCTACACCTTC	TRBV28	.	.	TRBJ1-2
CASSGQGLTEAFF	TGTGCCAGTAGTGGGCAGGGTTTAACTGAAGCTTTCTTT	TRBV19	.	.	TRBJ1-1
CASSMPRSIDEQFF	TGTGCCAGTAGTATGCCTAGGTCAATCGATGAGCAGTTCTTC	TRBV19	.	.	TRBJ2-1
CASSLSAGNEYEQYF	TGCGCCAGCAGCTTATCCGCCGGGAACGAATACGAGCAGTACTTC	TRBV5-1	.	.	TRBJ2-7
CASRLAGLRADTQYF	TGCGCCAGCCGATTAGCGGGATTAAGGGCAGATACGCAGTATTTT	TRBV10-2	.	TRBD2	TRBJ2-3
CASSSGLSGTYEQYF	TGTGCCAGCAGCTCAGGACTCAGCGGCACCTACGAGCAGTACTTC	TRBV5-4	.	.	TRBJ2-7
CASSQVDSRSYGYTF	TGTGCCAGCAGCCAAGTCGACTCCCGCAGCTATGGCTACACCTTC	TRBV4-2	.	.	TRBJ1-2
CASSFGQGNIQYF	TGTGCCAGCAGCTTCGGACAGGGGAACATTCAGTACTTC	TRBV13	.	TRBD1	TRBJ2-4
CASSSPGLAGGNEQFF	TGTGCCAGCAGCTCTCCGGGACTAGCGGGAGGTAATGAGCAGTTCTTC	TRBV7-2	.	TRBD2	TRBJ2-1
CASKGLGMNTEAFF	TGTGCCAGCAAGGGGTTGGGAATGAACACTGAAGCTTTCTTT	TRBV25-1	once	.	TRBJ1-1
CASSPRGGDEQYF	TGTGCCAGCTCACCTAGAGGGGGCGACGAGCAGTACTTC	TRBV18	.	TRBD1	TRBJ2-7
CASSGTGGTDTQYF	TGTGCCAGCAGTGGGACAGGGGGCACAGATACGCAGTATTTT	TRBV6-5	few	TRBD1	TRBJ2-3
CASSFRGNLGNEQFF	TGTGCCAGCAGTTTCCGGGGAAACTTAGGCAATGAGCAGTTCTTC	TRBV28	.	.	TRBJ2-1
CASSPQGRGPNEQFF	TGTGCCAGCAGCCCGCAGGGTAGGGGGCCTAATGAGCAGTTCTTC	TRBV7-2	few	TRBD1	TRBJ2-1
CASSESGNEQFF	TGTGCCAGCAGTGAGAGCGGAAATGAGCAGTTCTTC	TRBV27	.	.	TRBJ2-1
CASSPPTGVVNGYTF	TGTGCCAGCTCACCACCGACAGGGGTAGTAAATGGCTACACCTTC	TRBV18	few	TRBD1	TRBJ1-2
CASSSLPSSYNEQFF	TGTGCCAGCAGCTCCCTTCCCAGCTCCTACAATGAGCAGTTCTTC	TRBV27	.	.	TRBJ2-1
CASGGRNTEAFF	TGTGCCAGCGGGGGCAGGAACACTGAAGCTTTCTTT	TRBV6-1	.	.	TRBJ1-1
CASSTNSGANVLTF	TGTGCCAGCAGTACTAACTCTGGGGCCAACGTCCTGACTTTC	TRBV6-1	.	.	TRBJ2-6
CASSLGGGRQETQYF	TGTGCCAGCAGCTTGGGGGGGGGCCGACAAGAGACCCAGTACTTC	TRBV5-4	.	.	TRBJ2-5
CASSVGIRGTDHTEAFF	TGTGCCAGCAGCGTAGGTATAAGGGGGACAGATCACACTGAAGCTTTCTTT	TRBV9	.	TRBD1	TRBJ1-1
CAGRGRGFTEAFF	TGTGCCGGCCGGGGCAGGGGTTTCACTGAAGCTTTCTTT	TRBV2	.	.	TRBJ1-1
CTSSQVRGARSPLHF	TGCACCAGCAGCCAAGTACGGGGAGCGCGTTCACCCCTCCACTTT	TRBV1	.	.	TRBJ1-6
CASSLRGRTEAFF	TGTGCCAGCAGCTTGAGGGGGCGGACTGAAGCTTTCTTT	TRBV5-4	.	TRBD1	TRBJ1-1
CASSLGTGGRGYTF	TGCGCCAGCAGCTTGGGGACGGGGGGCCGCGGCTACACCTTC	TRBV5-1	.	.	TRBJ1-2
CASSPGTSGPYEQYF	TGTGCCAGCTCACCGGGGACTAGCGGGCCCTACGAGCAGTACTTC	TRBV18	.	TRBD2	TRBJ2-7
CASSLAGGIGTDTQYF	TGCGCCAGCAGCTTGGCGGGAGGGATTGGTACAGATACGCAGTATTTT	TRBV5-1	few	TRBD2	TRBJ2-3
CASSPAGRGSTEAFF	TGTGCCAGCTCACCAGCGGGGAGGGGGAGCACTGAAGCTTTCTTT	TRBV18	.	.	TRBJ1-1
CASSAYRSDTQYF	TGTGCCAGCAGTGCCTATCGTTCAGATACGCAGTATTTT	TRBV2	.	.	TRBJ2-3
CASSLSTGYEQYF	TGTGCCAGCAGTTTATCGACAGGATACGAGCAGTACTTC	TRBV27	.	.	TRBJ2-7
CASSLWEGTYNEQFF	TGTGCCAGCAGCTTATGGGAGGGAACCTACAATGAGCAGTTCTTC	TRBV7-6	.	TRBD2	TRBJ2-1
CASSSSEVSSYEQYF	TGTGCCAGCAGCTCTTCTGAGGTCAGCTCCTACGAGCAGTACTTC	TRBV13	.	.	TRBJ2-7
CSVDDTITDTQYF	TGCAGCGTTGACGACACAATCACAGATACGCAGTATTTT	TRBV29-1	.	.	TRBJ2-3
CASSAGLAGSYNEQFF	TGTGCCAGCAGCGCGGGACTAGCGGGCTCCTACAATGAGCAGTTCTTC	TRBV5-4	.	TRBD2	TRBJ2-1
CASSLLRDSNQPQHF	TGTGCCAGCAGCTTACTCCGGGATAGCAATCAGCCCCAGCATTTT	TRBV11-2	.	.	TRBJ1-5
CASSQPGQGEYEQYF	TGTGCCAGCTCACAACCGGGACAGGGGGAGTACGAGCAGTACTTC	TRBV18	once	TRBD1	TRBJ2-7
CASSHVAGGPGDEQFF	TGCGCCAGCAGCCACGTAGCGGGAGGGCCGGGGGATGAGCAGTTCTTC	TRBV4-1	.	TRBD2	TRBJ2-1
CASRPVYSGSANEQFF	TGTGCCAGCAGACCGGTATACAGCGGGAGTGCGAATGAGCAGTTCTTC	TRBV11-2	once	TRBD2	TRBJ2-1
CATSRDLAGANEQFF	TGTGCCACCAGCAGAGATTTAGCGGGCGCAAATGAGCAGTTCTTC	TRBV15	.	TRBD2	TRBJ2-1
CASSEARGKHYGYTF	TGTGCCAGCAGTGAAGCTCGGGGGAAGCACTATGGCTACACCTTC	TRBV6-1	.	.	TRBJ1-2
CASTPQGTTEAFF	TGTGCCAGTACCCCACAGGGAACCACTGAAGCTTTCTTT	TRBV19	.	.	TRBJ1-1
CASRLAGGFYEQYF	TGTGCCAGTCGGCTAGCGGGAGGATTTTACGAGCAGTACTTC	TRBV19	.	TRBD2	TRBJ2-7
CASSIKGAPYEQYF	TGTGCCAGCAGCATTAAGGGGGCCCCCTACGAGCAGTACTTC	TRBV5-4	.	TRBD1	TRBJ2-7
CSVEGAKGSYGYTF	TGCAGCGTTGAGGGGGCAAAGGGTAGCTATGGCTACACCTTC	TRBV29-1	.	.	TRBJ1-2